This entry concerns a single TCR beta chain. The specificity of this receptor is unknown. The input lacks base qualities; no much larger clone sits a single base away. Healthy HIV-negative adults with no recently reported acute infections or vaccinations were included as donors. Every donor was a Caucasian adult residing in Nashville, Tennessee, USA. CD4+ T cells were enriched by magnetic negative selection; naive cells were then positively selected on CD45RA, and the negative fraction formed the memory subset. Blood was obtained by leukapheresis, after which PBMCs were separated by Ficoll-Histopaque density gradient centrifugation and cryopreserved in liquid nitrogen vapor phase. Analytical flow cytometry was used to check the purity and quantity of every magnetically sorted T cell population. Each sorted fraction had its genomic DNA isolated and then quantified by UV absorbance on a Nanodrop 2000c.

The record originates from a study of shared clonotypes between healthy human individuals (TCRdb year 2020). About the full investigation: A couple of women and a few men aged 18 to 49 years were included in the cohort. Per donor, three plates each were used for CD4 naive and CD4 memory, two for CD8 naive, and one for CD8 memory. To estimate repertoire size and how much clonotypes are shared between individuals, the study performed deep sequencing of blood TCR repertoires from five healthy adults. To increase sequencing depth and limit assay-specific biases, different laboratories used diverse techniques to prepare libraries and sequence TCR repertoires. Leukapheresis yielded between about 0.94 and 9.5 billion PBMCs per donor.

TCR CDR3 regions were amplified from genomic DNA by multiplex PCR using the deep immunoSEQ assay. Extracted genomic DNA from each cell subset was spread evenly across all wells of several immunoSEQ 96-well plates, with each plate serving as a replicate. For sorted subsets, roughly 200 ng of genomic DNA, equivalent to some 30,000 T cell genomes, went into each replicate PCR. Purified libraries were measured with a Qubit 3.0 fluorometer, size-checked on a Bioanalyzer 2100, and measured again with the KAPA Library Quantification kit. Each immunoSEQ 96-well plate was sequenced on its own single-read 150-cycle Illumina NextSeq 550 flow cell. Per the authors' processing: Because the immunoSEQ output held only junctional sequences and lacked quality scores, the filtering could not match the filtering applied to full-length reads. Sequences were annotated with PyIR, a Python wrapper for IgBLAST v1.9, using IMGT germline references to assign V/J genes and CDR3. Reads with weak V/J assignments (E-value above 1e-6), missing CDR3, stop codons, out-of-frame junctions, or ambiguous translated residues were removed. V3J clonotypes were defined as sequences sharing the same inferred V gene, J gene, and CDR3 amino acid sequence. The percentage overlap between two repertoires was calculated by dividing the number of shared unique clonotypes by the size of the smaller repertoire. Richness of each repertoire was evaluated using RTK rarefaction, the Chao1 estimator, and Recon v2.1 estimates of unobserved clonotypes. Generation probabilities for all TCRbeta clonotypes obtained by the gDNA method from four donors were computed using OLGA. TCRdb stores this immuneACCESS table with in-frame sequences only. Part of the clones is absent; in the studies checked, under half of the shortfall reflects unresolved V genes, and no reason is known for the rest. V and J calls plus clone size are reproduced from that table; the DNA served to infer D and trimming. The sample profile shows some 2,100,000 clones; roughly 95% of them were found once. 0.13% of the sample is held by the ten biggest clonotypes.

According to the germline V gene, CDR1 reads MGHRA and CDR2 reads YSYEKL. The CDR3 runs 16 amino acids, cysteine and phenylalanine included. Kept here is only the CDR3 DNA, which spans 48 bases and is read in frame from base 1. V and J are truncated by 0 bases and 4 bases respectively, leaving an intervening sequence of 14 bases. General study outcomes and caveats: Because the study included only a small number of donors, the genetic and exposure-history diversity represented was limited. Based on pairwise subsampling, the degree of clonotype sharing among donors was expected to be affected by sequencing depth. Naive subsets generally had larger estimated clonotype richness than memory subsets did. Across a handful of donors, around 5% of naive CD4, 3% to 4% of naive CD8, about 2% of memory CD4, and around 0.4% of memory CD8 clonotypes were shared. Sampling was limited to blood, and TCR repertoires in tissue likely differ from TCR repertoires in blood. Incomplete sequencing was indicated by rarefaction of sorted-subset datasets, despite the large sequencing depth. Compared with non-shared clonotypes, the clonotypes found in all four sorted-subset donors had higher generation probabilities.

Recombination linked TRBV4-1 to TRBJ2-3, and the D gene may be TRBD1, 5 bases matching. Source material: naive CD4+ T cells sorted from blood. The cell subset or site label, as the study defines it: CD45RA+ positively selected. The sequence derives from a young man in good health. The sequenced DNA: TGCGCCAGCAGCCAAGAGCAGCTTGGGGCCCCAGATACGCAGTATTTT. This gives the protein CASSQEQLGAPDTQYF.